This T cell receptor beta chain originates from a study of cytomegalovirus exposure and HLA in healthy donors. Overall study results and limits: Researchers reported in a later analysis that a missense DCLRE1C variant was tied to TCR beta V- and J-gene trimming. A few CMV-associated chains proved CMV antigen-specific in vitro. Roughly uniform sequencing depth across donors was assumed, possibly incorrectly.

In regard to this clone: Its antigen is not identified.

PCR used 60 Vbeta primers and 13 Jbeta primers. Measured with immunoSEQ multiplex PCR; TCRdb has only the in-frame clones, and not every one. The sample data list approximately 80,000 clones. This clonotype was obtained from a woman aged 25 to 39 in good health and CMV-seronegative. What was sequenced was PBMCs.

In DNA, the CDR3 is TGTGCCAGCAGCTTGGCGGACAGACCATATGGCTACACCTTC. This sequence encodes CASSLADRPYGYTF. V and J are TRBV5-6 and TRBJ1-2; D may be TRBD1 (6 bases). The V gene's germline CDR1 is SGHDT and CDR2 YYEEEE. CDR3 length: 14 amino acids. V lost 0 bases and J lost 5, with 11 bases in between. Looking up the rest from reference TRBV5-6 and TRBJ1-2 gives the full variable domain: DAGVTQSPTHLIKTRGQQVTLRCSPKSGHDTVSWYQQALGQGPQFIFQYYEEEERQRGNFPDRFSGHQFPNYSSELNVNALLLGDSALYLCASSLADRPYGYTFGSGTRLTVV.